Sequencing of this T cell receptor (beta chain) was carried out in a study of T cell repertoires in ileal Crohn's disease. Study-level information: Every patient was operated on for stricturing (about 60%) or penetrating (approximately 40%) complications.

CDR1 is SGHKS, CDR2 YYEKEE, per germline (reference sequence). The V end was cut by 6 bases, the J end by 4 bases, with 7 bases between. CDR3 length: 11 amino acids. Each sample's TCRB immunosequencing used roughly 500 nanograms of biopsy DNA. The method was immunoSEQ multiplex PCR; TCRdb's version includes in-frame clones alone and lacks a portion of them. The sample includes some 17,000 clones, more than 55% seen only once; the top ten take 5% to 6.5%. The sample consisted of ileal tissue. V is TRBV5-5 and J is TRBJ1-2; D uncertain. The sequence derives from an adult with Crohn's disease. CDR3: CASIRIYGYTF. CDR3 in DNA: TGTGCCAGCATCAGAATCTATGGCTACACCTTC.